What follows is one T cell receptor beta chain and its context. The data originate from a study of blood T cell repertoires in COVID-19. Germline CDR1 and CDR2: MNHEY and SMNVEV (reference sequence). With 2 bases removed from V and 4 bases from J, the gap between germline ends came to 8 bases. CDR3 length equals 13 residues. Method: immunoSEQ multiplex PCR; TCRdb's copy keeps in-frame clones and lacks some. The sample records over 200,000 clones, around nine tenths being singletons. The chain carries TRBV27 and TRBJ1-1; D unclear. The source material was PBMCs or T cells enriched from blood (not recorded which). This clonotype was obtained from a woman aged 30 to 39 who had been exposed to COVID-19. This chain's CDR3 is CASSLERATEAFF. The DNA of the CDR3 is TGTGCCAGCAGTTTAGAGAGGGCCACTGAAGCTTTCTTT.